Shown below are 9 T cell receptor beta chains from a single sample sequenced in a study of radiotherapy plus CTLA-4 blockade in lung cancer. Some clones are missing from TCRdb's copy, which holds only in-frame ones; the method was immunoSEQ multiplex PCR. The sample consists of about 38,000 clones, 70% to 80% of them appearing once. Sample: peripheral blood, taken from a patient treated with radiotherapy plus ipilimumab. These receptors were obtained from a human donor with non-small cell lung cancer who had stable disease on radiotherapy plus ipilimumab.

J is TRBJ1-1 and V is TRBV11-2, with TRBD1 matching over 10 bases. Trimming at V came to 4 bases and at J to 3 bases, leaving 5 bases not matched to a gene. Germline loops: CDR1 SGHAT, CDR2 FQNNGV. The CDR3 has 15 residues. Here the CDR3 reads CASSSTGTGDTEAFF. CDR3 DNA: TGTGCCAGCAGCTCAACCGGGACAGGGGACACTGAAGCTTTCTTT.

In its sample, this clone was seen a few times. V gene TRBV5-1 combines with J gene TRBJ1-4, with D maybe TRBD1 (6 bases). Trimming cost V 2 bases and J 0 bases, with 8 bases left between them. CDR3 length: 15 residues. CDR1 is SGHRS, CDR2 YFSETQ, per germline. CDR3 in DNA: TGCGCCAGCAGCTTACAGGGAACAACTAATGAAAAACTGTTTTTT. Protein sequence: CASSLQGTTNEKLFF.

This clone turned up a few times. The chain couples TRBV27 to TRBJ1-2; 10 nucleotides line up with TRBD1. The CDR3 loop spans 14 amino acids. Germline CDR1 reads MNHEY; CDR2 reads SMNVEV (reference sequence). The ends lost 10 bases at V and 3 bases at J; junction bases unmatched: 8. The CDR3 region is CATAGQGKDYGYTF. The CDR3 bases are TGTGCCACCGCGGGACAGGGGAAAGACTATGGCTACACCTTC.

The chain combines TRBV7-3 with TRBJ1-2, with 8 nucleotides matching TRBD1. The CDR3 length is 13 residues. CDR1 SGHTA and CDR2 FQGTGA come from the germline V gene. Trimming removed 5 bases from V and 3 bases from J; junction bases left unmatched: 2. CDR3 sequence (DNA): TGTGCCAGCAGCACGGGACAGGACTATGGCTACACCTTC. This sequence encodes CASSTGQDYGYTF.

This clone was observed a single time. CDR3 in DNA: TGTGCCAGCAGTGTATCGGGGAATGAAAAACTGTTTTTT. Its protein is CASSVSGNEKLFF. This sequence joins TRBV25-1 and TRBJ1-4; D is unclear. Germline V CDR1 and CDR2: MGHDK, SYGVNS. The CDR3 runs 13 residues. V lost 4 bases to trimming and J lost 5 bases, with 8 bases between them.

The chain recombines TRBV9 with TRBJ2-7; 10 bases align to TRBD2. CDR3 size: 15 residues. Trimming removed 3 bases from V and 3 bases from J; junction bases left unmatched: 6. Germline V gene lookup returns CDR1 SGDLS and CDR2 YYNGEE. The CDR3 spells CASSARTSGYYEQYV. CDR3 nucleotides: TGTGCCAGCAGCGCCCGGACTAGCGGATACTACGAGCAGTACGTC.

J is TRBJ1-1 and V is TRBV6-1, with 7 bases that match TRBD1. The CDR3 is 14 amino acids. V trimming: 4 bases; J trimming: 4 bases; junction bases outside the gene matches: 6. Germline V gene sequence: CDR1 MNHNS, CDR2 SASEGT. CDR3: CASSGPGTATEAFF. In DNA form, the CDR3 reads TGTGCCAGCAGTGGACCAGGGACAGCCACTGAAGCTTTCTTT.

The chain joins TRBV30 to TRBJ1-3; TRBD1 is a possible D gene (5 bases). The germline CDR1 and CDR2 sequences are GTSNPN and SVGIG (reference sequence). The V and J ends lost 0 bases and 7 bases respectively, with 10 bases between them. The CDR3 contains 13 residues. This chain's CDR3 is CAWSVLPGNTIYF. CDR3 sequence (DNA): TGTGCCTGGAGTGTACTACCAGGGAACACCATATATTTT.

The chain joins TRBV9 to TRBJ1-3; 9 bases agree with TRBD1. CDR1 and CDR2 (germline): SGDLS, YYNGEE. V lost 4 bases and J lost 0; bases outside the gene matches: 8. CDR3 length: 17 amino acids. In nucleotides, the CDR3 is TGTGCCAGCAGCCCCGGACAGGGGCTCAGCTCTGGAAACACCATATATTTT. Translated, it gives CASSPGQGLSSGNTIYF.